The sequence of this TCR beta chain was determined in a study of beta chain features in type 1 diabetes (dated by TCRdb to the late 2010s). Turning to the overall study: Mean age, gender distribution, total cell number and subset yield did not differ between patients and healthy donors. The study compared the TCRB repertoires of sorted circulating CD4+ T cell subsets in recently diagnosed type 1 diabetes patients with those in matched healthy donors. A total of around 100 million sorted cells were examined across all samples, and RNA yield correlated strongly with the number of cells per subset. Regulatory and stem cell-like memory subsets were isolated from only 8 patients and about eight healthy donors, whereas naive and central memory subsets came from all 30 or so donors. Results and caveats for the whole study, not just this receptor: Because cDNA was sequenced instead of genomic DNA, highly expressing activated cells could be over-represented, though the groups showed no difference in activation or CD3 levels. Fewer insertions and more nucleotide deletions at VDJ recombination sites were observed in patients with type 1 diabetes, implying thymic rearrangement abnormalities. PCR may preferentially amplify shorter templates, but because patient and control samples were amplified and corrected together, any resulting skew would affect both groups equally. In all four CD4+ subsets, TCRB CDR3 length was moderately but significantly shorter in type 1 diabetes patients. Naive, central memory and regulatory TCRB repertoires appeared more similar among patients than among healthy donors. Because small numbers of individuals were included in the HLA sub-analyses, any influence of HLA type on TCRB rearrangement was left unresolved.

All of the isolated RNA was reverse transcribed with the High Capacity cDNA Reverse Transcription Kit, so expressed TCRB transcripts were sequenced. For stem cell-like memory T cell samples, survey-depth immunoSEQ sequencing was used, averaging about 940,000 total reads per sample. Sorted cells were lysed in RLT buffer, and RNA was extracted using DNase-treated RNeasy Micro or Mini kits according to cell number. To prevent cross-contamination, each cell subset was processed individually, whereas patient and healthy donor samples were processed jointly. The immunoSEQ multiplex PCR was used to amplify TCRB sequences from cDNA, yielding 87-bp fragments that span the CDR3 region. Sequencing of the amplicons was performed on the Illumina HiSeq platform. The paper's data handling went like this. PCR bias was computationally corrected using synthetic template baselines, reads within Hamming distance 2 were collapsed, and singletons that could not be merged were discarded. Reads were aligned against IMGT to assign V, D and J genes, CDR3 length and insertions or deletions at six rearrangement sites. Within each subset, clonotype counts were normalized to the number of sorted cells before true diversity and Gini coefficients were calculated with the tcR R package. The overlap coefficient, calculated on TCRB nucleotide sequences, was used to measure repertoire sharing. The immuneACCESS repertoire file appears here via TCRdb, limited to in-frame rearrangements. These files lack a portion of the clones; in checked studies, under half of the deficit traces to unresolved V genes, and the cause of the others is not known. V and J calls and clone size are given by that table; D and trimming were obtained from the DNA. The sample records 70,000 to 95,000 clones, 25% to 35% of which are singletons. The top ten clonotypes cover over 0.4% of the sample.

CDR1 and CDR2 are drawn from the germline V gene: SGHDT, YYEEEE. The CDR3, from cysteine to phenylalanine, totals 13 residues. The DNA shown is the 39-base CDR3, in frame from base 1. V gives up 6 bases and J gives up 1 base, and the segment between their germline ends measures 10 bases. Each donor gave one peripheral blood draw, about 110 mL on average, collected into heparinised tubes. Naive, central memory, regulatory and stem cell-like memory CD4+ T cells were sorted on a BD FACSAria II using a panel including CD45RO, CCR7, CD25, CD127, CD95 and CD27. Every sorted population had a purity above 95%. PBMCs were separated immediately by Lymphoprep density gradient centrifugation and were stained directly, without being cultured. To minimize batch effects, samples were stained and sorted in pairs, one healthy donor with one patient per experiment. Turning to this clone: What antigen it recognizes has not been identified. Per-base qualities were not stored, and no clone one base away is much larger.

The sample comprised stem cell memory CD4+ T cells from blood. The cell subset or site label for this specimen denotes: stem cell-like memory CD4+ T cells. The clonotype was recovered from a woman aged 18-29 years in good health. The chain links TRBV5-6 with TRBJ1-1; the D gene is not confidently resolved. The CDR3: CASTEFWNTEAFF. Here is the DNA: TGTGCCAGCACCGAGTTCTGGAACACTGAAGCTTTCTTT.